This T cell receptor (beta chain) is from a study of blood T cells in healthy people across ages. Regarding the study as a whole: A greater number of naive CD4+ cells and higher diversity distinguished long-lived donors from aged donors.

Sample-barcoded 5' priming and a J-beta primer mix drove a second PCR of 7 to 11 cycles. MiXCR, applied by TCRdb to the 5' RACE reads, yields one record per CDR3 protein. The repertoire holds more than 550,000 distinct CDR3 sequences, with 22% as singletons. Collection of 7.5 to 10 milliliters of peripheral blood was performed for each donor. Germline CDR1 reads SQVTM; CDR2 reads ANQGSEA. This CDR3 has 12 amino acids. This clonotype was found once. No antigen is known for it. Since a much larger clone is just one base distant, this may be a read error. The material sequenced was blood. The chain links TRBV29-1 to TRBJ1-1, with a weak D call TRBD1 (5 bases). The receptor was isolated from a man aged 65 to 79 in good health. The CDR3 coding sequence is TGCAGCGTCGCAACGGGGGTGGGTGAAGCTCTCTTT. Its protein product is CSVATGVGEALF.